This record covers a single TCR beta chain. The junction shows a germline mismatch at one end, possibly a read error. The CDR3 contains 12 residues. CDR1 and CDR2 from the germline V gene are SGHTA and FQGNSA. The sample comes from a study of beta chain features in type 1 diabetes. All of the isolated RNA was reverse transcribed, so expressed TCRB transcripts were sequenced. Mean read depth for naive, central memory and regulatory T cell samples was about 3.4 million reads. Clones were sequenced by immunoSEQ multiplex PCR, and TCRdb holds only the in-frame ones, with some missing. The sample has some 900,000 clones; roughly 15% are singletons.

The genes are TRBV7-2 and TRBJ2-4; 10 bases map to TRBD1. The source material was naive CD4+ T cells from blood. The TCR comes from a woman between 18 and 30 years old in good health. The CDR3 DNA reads TGTGCCAGCAGCCCGTGGACAGGGGGGGTCTCCTTC. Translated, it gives CASSPWTGGVSF.